A single TCR beta chain is shown here with its context. Antigen: not known. Data came from immunoSEQ multiplex PCR; TCRdb stores just in-frame clones and leaves some out. This table has 30,000 to 40,000 clones, nearly 90% appearing once. The sample is drawn from a study of STAT5B mutations in CD4+ large granular lymphocyte leukemia. Study conclusions and caveats: TRBV06-family usage was enriched in top patient clones (8/27) versus controls (2/35).

Healthy controls were blood donor buffy coats. Germline V gene data show CDR1 as SNHLY and CDR2 as FYNNEI. CDR3 size: 15 residues. V lost 0 bases, J lost 2 bases, and 4 bases stayed unmatched. The source material was CD4+ T cells from blood buffy coats. The V call is TRBV2, the J call TRBJ2-7; 7 nucleotides match TRBD1. The receptor was isolated from a human donor in good health. CDR3 nucleotides: TGTGCCAGCAGTGAAGCGGGACAGCCTACCTACGAGCAGTACTTC. Its protein product is CASSEAGQPTYEQYF. Complete variable domain (other parts from reference TRBV2 and TRBJ2-7): EPEVTQTPSHQVTQMGQEVILRCVPISNHLYFYWYRQILGQKVEFLVSFYNNEISEKSEIFDDQFSVERPDGSNFTLKIRSTKLEDSAMYFCASSEAGQPTYEQYFGPGTRLTVT.